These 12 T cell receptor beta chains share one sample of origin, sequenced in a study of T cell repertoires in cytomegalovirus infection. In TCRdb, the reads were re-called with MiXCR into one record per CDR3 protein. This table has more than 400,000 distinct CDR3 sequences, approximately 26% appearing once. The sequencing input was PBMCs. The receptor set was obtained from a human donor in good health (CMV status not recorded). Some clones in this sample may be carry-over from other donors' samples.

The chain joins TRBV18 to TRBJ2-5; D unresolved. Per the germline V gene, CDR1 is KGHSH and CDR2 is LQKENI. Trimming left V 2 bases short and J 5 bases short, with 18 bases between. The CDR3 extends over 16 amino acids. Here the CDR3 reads CASSPDVRRVWETQYF. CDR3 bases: TGTGCCAGCTCACCAGACGTCCGACGGGTATGGGAGACCCAGTACTTC.

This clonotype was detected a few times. In DNA form, the CDR3 reads TGTGCCAGCAGGGTAGGGGGCGGTCACAATGAGCAGTTCTTC. Protein sequence: CASRVGGGHNEQFF. This chain joins TRBV12-3 or TRBV12-4 and TRBJ2-1; 7 positions agree with TRBD1. This CDR3 is 14 amino acids long. Trimming cost V 6 bases and J 5 bases; bases outside gene matches: 7.

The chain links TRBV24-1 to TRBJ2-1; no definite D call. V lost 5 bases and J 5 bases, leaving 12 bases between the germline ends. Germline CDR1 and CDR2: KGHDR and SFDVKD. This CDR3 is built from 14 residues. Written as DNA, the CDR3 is TGTGCCACCAGTGGTGGCGGAATGGACAATGAGCAGTTCTTC. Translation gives CATSGGGMDNEQFF.

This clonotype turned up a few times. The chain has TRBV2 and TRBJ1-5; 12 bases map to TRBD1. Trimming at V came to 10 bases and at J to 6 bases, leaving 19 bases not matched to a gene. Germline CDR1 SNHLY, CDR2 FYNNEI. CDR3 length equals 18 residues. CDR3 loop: CATLGDRGLRIRIQPQHF. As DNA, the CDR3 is TGTGCCACCCTTGGGGACAGGGGGCTGAGGATCCGGATTCAGCCCCAGCATTTT.

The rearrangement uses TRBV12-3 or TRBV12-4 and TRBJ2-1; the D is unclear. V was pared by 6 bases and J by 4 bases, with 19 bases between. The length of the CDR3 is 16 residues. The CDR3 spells CASSLSQVELYNEQFF. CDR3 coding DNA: TGTGCCAGCAGCCTCTCGCAGGTCGAACTATACAATGAGCAGTTCTTC.

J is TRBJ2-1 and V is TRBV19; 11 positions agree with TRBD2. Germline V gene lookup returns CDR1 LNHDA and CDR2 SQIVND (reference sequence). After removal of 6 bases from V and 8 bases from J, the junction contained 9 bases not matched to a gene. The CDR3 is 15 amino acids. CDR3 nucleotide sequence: TGTGCCAGTAGCAGTCAAAGTAGCGGGAGGGATGAGCAGTTCTTC. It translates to CASSSQSSGRDEQFF.

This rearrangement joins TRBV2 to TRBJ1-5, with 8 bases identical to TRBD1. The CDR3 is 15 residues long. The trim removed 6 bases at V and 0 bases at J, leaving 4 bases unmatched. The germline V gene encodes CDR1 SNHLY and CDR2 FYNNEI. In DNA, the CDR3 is TGTGCCAGCAGAGCAGGGGGCTTTAGCAATCAGCCCCAGCATTTT. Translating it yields CASRAGGFSNQPQHF.

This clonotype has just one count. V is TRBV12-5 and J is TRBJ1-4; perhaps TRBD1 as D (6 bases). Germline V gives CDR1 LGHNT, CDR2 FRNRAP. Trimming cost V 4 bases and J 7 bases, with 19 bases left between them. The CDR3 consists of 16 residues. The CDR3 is CASGWIPHRAGEKLFF. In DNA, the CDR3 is TGTGCTAGTGGTTGGATCCCTCACAGGGCCGGTGAAAAACTGTTTTTT.

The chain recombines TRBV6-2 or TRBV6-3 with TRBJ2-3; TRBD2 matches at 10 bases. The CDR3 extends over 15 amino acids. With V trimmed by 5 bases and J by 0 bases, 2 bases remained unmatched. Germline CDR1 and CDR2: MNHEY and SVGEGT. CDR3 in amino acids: CASSGLADSTDTQYF. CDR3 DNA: TGTGCCAGCAGTGGACTAGCGGACAGCACAGATACGCAGTATTTT.

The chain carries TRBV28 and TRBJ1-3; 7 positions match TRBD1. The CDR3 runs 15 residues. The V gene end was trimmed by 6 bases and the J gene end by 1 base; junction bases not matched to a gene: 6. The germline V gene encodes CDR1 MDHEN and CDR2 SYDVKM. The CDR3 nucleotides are TGTGCCAGCAGACCCCCAGGGGGATCTGGAAACACCATATATTTT. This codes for CASRPPGGSGNTIYF.

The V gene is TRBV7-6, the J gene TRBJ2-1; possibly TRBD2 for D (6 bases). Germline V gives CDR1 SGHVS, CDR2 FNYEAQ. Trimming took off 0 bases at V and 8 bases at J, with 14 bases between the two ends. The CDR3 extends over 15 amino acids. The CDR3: CASSLALREVHEQFF. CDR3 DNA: TGTGCCAGCAGCTTAGCGTTGCGGGAAGTACATGAGCAGTTCTTC. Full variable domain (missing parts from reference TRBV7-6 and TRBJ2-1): GAGVSQSPRYKVTKRGQDVALRCDPISGHVSLYWYRQALGQGPEFLTYFNYEAQQDKSGLPNDRFSAERPEGSISTLTIQRTEQRDSAMYRCASSLALREVHEQFFGPGTRLTVL.

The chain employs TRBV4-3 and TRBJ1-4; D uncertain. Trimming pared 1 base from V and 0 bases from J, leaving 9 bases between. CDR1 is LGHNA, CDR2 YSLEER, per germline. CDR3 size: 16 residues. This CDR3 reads CASSQGAVATNEKLFF. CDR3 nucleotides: TGCGCCAGCAGCCAAGGGGCCGTTGCAACTAATGAAAAACTGTTTTTT.